The clone carrying this T cell receptor beta chain was seen once. Its specificity is not known. The CDR3 is 12 amino acids. J lost 6 bases, V lost 1 base, and 2 bases had no gene match. Per the germline V gene, CDR1 is GTSNPN and CDR2 is SVGIG (reference sequence). The data derive from a study of long-term antiretroviral therapy in people with HIV. They ran version v3.0 of the immunoSEQ assay at survey level. Clones were read by immunoSEQ multiplex PCR, and TCRdb kept only the in-frame ones, dropping some. The sample includes about 25,000 clones, 80% to 90% of them seen just once. Whole-study findings and limits: Across all time points, the repertoire was dominated by clones that expanded before ART.

The chain couples TRBV30 to TRBJ1-1; 7 bases are a match to TRBD1. This material consisted of unsorted PBMCs, taken 1.2 years after starting antiretroviral therapy. This clonotype was obtained from a man between 50 and 59 years old with HIV. CDR3 nucleotides: TGTGCCTGGAGTGGACAGGGCGCTGAAGCTTTCTTT. Translated: CAWSGQGAEAFF.